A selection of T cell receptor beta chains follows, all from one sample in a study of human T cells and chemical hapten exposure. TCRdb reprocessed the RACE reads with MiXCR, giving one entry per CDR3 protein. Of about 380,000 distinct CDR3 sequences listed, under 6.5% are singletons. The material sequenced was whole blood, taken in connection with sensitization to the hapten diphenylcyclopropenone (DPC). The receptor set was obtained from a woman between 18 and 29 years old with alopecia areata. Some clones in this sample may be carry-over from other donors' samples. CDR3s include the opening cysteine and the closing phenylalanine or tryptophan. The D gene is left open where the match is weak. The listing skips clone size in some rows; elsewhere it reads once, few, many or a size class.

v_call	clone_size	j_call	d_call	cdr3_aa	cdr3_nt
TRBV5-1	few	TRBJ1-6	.	CASSLRGVTYNSPLHF	TGCGCCAGCAGCCTGCGGGGGGTGACCTATAATTCACCCCTCCACTTT
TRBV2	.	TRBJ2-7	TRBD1	CASSTRDRSYEQYF	TGTGCCAGCTCAACCCGGGACAGGTCCTACGAGCAGTACTTC
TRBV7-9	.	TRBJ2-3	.	CASSLGQTVSTDTQYF	TGTGCCAGCAGCTTAGGACAGACAGTAAGCACAGATACGCAGTATTTT
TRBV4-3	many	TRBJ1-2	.	CASSQANSEPNYGYTF	TGCGCCAGCAGCCAAGCTAACAGCGAACCTAACTATGGCTACACCTTC
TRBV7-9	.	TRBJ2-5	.	CASRRRTEQETQYF	TGTGCCAGCAGACGCAGGACCGAACAAGAGACCCAGTACTTC
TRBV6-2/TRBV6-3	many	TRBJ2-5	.	CASSRSGQGQQETQYF	TGTGCCAGCAGTCGGAGTGGGCAGGGGCAGCAAGAGACCCAGTACTTC
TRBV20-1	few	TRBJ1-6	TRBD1	CSARKDRLGSPLHF	TGCAGTGCCCGAAAGGACAGGTTAGGATCACCCCTCCACTTT
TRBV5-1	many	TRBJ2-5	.	CASRDEVETQYF	TGCGCCAGCAGGGATGAGGTGGAGACCCAGTACTTC
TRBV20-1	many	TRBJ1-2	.	CSASRVKVTNYGYTF	TGCAGTGCAAGTAGGGTAAAGGTTACTAACTATGGCTACACCTTC
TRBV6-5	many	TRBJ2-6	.	CASSYDTSGANVLTF	TGTGCCAGCAGTTATGACACCTCTGGGGCCAACGTCCTGACTTTC
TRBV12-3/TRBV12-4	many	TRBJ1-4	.	CASSSNFPRTNEKLFF	TGTGCCAGCAGTTCCAACTTCCCCCGGACCAATGAAAAACTGTTTTTT
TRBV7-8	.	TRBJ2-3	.	CASTDRDTQYF	TGTGCCAGCACTGACAGGGATACGCAGTATTTT
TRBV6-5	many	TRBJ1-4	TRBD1	CASSYDRDGEKLFF	TGTGCCAGCAGTTACGACAGGGATGGTGAAAAACTGTTTTTT
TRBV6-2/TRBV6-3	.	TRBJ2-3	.	CASSSPYTDTQYF	TGTGCCAGCAGTTCCCCGTACACAGATACGCAGTATTTT
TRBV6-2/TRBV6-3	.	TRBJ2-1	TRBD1	CATGQVKDEQFF	TGTGCCACCGGACAGGTTAAGGATGAGCAGTTCTTC
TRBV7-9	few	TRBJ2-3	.	CASPGSGATSTDTQYF	TGTGCCAGCCCGGGGTCGGGGGCGACTTCCACAGATACGCAGTATTTT
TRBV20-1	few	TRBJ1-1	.	CSARDSGGNTEAFF	TGCAGTGCTAGAGATTCGGGGGGGAACACTGAAGCTTTCTTT
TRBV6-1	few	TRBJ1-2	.	CAAIPGGTYGYTF	TGTGCCGCCATTCCAGGTGGGACCTATGGCTACACCTTC
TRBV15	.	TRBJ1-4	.	CATSRLIGDRWGITTNEKLFF	TGTGCCACCAGCAGATTGATTGGAGATCGATGGGGGATAACAACTAATGAAAAACTGTTTTTT
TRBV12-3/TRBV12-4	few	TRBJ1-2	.	CASSFFPRTRDYGYTF	TGTGCCAGCAGTTTTTTCCCTAGAACTCGGGACTATGGCTACACCTTC
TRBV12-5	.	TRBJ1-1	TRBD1	CASGLGTGYTEAFF	TGTGCTAGTGGTTTAGGGACAGGGTATACTGAAGCTTTCTTT
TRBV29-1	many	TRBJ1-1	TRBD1	CSVGDRLNTEAFF	TGCAGCGTGGGGGACAGATTGAACACTGAAGCTTTCTTT
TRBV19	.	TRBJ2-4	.	CASSIVRGSKNIQYF	TGTGCCAGTAGTATAGTTCGGGGATCCAAAAACATTCAGTACTTC
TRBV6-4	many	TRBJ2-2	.	CASSERDTGELFF	TGTGCCAGCAGTGAGAGGGACACCGGGGAGCTGTTTTTT
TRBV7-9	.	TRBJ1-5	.	CASSLLGPRGNQPQHF	TGTGCCAGCAGCCTCCTAGGTCCCAGGGGCAATCAGCCCCAGCATTTT
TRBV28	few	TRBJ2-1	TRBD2	CAWGRGNNEQFF	TGTGCCTGGGGGAGGGGTAACAATGAGCAGTTCTTC
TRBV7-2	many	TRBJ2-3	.	CASSFGLVADTQYF	TGTGCCAGCAGCTTCGGGCTAGTGGCAGATACGCAGTATTTT
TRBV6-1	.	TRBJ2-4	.	CASSEQGGRDIQYF	TGTGCCAGCAGTGAACAGGGGGGCAGGGACATTCAGTACTTC
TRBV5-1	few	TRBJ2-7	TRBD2	CASSLVSSRGVYEQYF	TGCGCCAGCAGCTTGGTGTCGTCGCGGGGGGTTTACGAGCAGTACTTC
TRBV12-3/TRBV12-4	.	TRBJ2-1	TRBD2	CASTMLTGGYNEQFF	TGTGCCAGCACCATGCTAACGGGGGGATACAATGAGCAGTTCTTC
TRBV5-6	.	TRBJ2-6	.	CASSLVSRAGANVLTF	TGTGCCAGCAGCTTGGTTTCCAGGGCTGGGGCCAACGTCCTGACTTTC
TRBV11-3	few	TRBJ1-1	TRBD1	CASSPTGESEAFF	TGTGCCAGCAGCCCAACAGGGGAGTCTGAAGCTTTCTTT
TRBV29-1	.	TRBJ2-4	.	CSVEGERGSSSNIQYF	TGCAGCGTTGAAGGTGAACGGGGGTCCAGTTCAAACATTCAGTACTTC
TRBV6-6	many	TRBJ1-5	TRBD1	CAGAGTGNQPQHF	TGTGCCGGAGCCGGGACAGGGAATCAGCCCCAGCATTTT
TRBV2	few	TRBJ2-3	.	CASSVGRGSTDTQYF	TGTGCCAGCAGTGTCGGCAGGGGTAGCACAGATACGCAGTATTTT
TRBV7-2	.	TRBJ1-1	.	CASSLSGAVIEAFF	TGTGCCAGCAGCTTAAGCGGGGCTGTAATTGAAGCTTTCTTT
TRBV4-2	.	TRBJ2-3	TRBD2	CASSQNPGTSGAATDTQYF	TGTGCCAGCAGCCAAAACCCAGGGACTAGCGGGGCAGCCACAGATACGCAGTATTTT
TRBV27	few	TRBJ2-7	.	CASSLEAHYEQYF	TGTGCCAGCAGTTTAGAGGCGCACTACGAGCAGTACTTC
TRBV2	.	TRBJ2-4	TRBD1	CASSGDRVATKNIQYF	TGTGCCAGCAGTGGCGACAGGGTGGCGACCAAAAACATTCAGTACTTC
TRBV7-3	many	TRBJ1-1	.	CASSPNPITEAFF	TGTGCCAGCAGCCCCAACCCGATCACTGAAGCTTTCTTT
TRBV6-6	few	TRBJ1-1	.	CASSYSNHLEAFF	TGTGCCAGCAGTTACTCGAACCACCTCGAAGCTTTCTTT
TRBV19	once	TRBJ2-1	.	CASNPGPPGGEQFF	TGTGCCAGTAATCCGGGTCCTCCGGGTGGTGAGCAGTTCTTC
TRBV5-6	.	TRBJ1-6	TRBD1	CASSLASTGQGNSPLHF	TGTGCCAGCAGCTTGGCCAGCACTGGACAGGGAAATTCACCCCTCCACTTT
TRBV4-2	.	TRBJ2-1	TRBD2	CASSQDRLAGHNEQFF	TGTGCCAGCAGCCAAGATCGACTAGCGGGGCACAATGAGCAGTTCTTC
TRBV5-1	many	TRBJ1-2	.	CASSPDPRASDGYTF	TGCGCCAGCAGCCCGGACCCCAGGGCGAGTGATGGCTACACCTTC
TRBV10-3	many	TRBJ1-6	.	CAISEGPSPLHF	TGTGCCATCAGTGAGGGGCCATCACCCCTCCACTTT
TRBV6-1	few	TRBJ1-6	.	CASNQQGLYSPLHF	TGTGCCAGCAACCAACAGGGACTCTATTCACCCCTCCACTTT
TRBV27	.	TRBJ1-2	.	CASSLSATWGGYTF	TGTGCCAGCAGTTTATCGGCCACCTGGGGTGGCTACACCTTC
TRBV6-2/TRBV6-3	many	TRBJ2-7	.	CASSSLQGEQYF	TGTGCCAGCAGTTCCCTCCAGGGAGAGCAGTACTTC